This T cell receptor (beta chain) was recovered during a study of T cells in Graves' hyperthyroidism and ophthalmopathy. The study, taken as a whole, reports: Model output signaled ophthalmopathy a median 6.5 months ahead of onset. Most thyroid clonotypes expanded above 0.001 were also detected in blood.

Diagnosis relied on clinical symptoms, serum thyroxine and TRAb, thyroid ultrasound and orbital computed tomography. In its sample, this clonotype was seen many times. What it binds is not known. Germline CDR1 MNHEY, CDR2 SMNVEV (reference sequence). V shed 6 bases, J shed 6 bases, and the junction held 9 bases outside the gene matches. CDR3 length: 14 residues. The investigators amplified TCR beta CDR3 regions from RNA transcripts. The HTBI primer set was used in a first-round RT-PCR of the TCR CDR3. One entry per CDR3 protein, called by TCRdb with MiXCR from the multiplex PCR reads. The sample holds over 450,000 distinct CDR3 sequences, approximately 15% seen once.

The J gene is TRBJ2-3, the V gene TRBV27, with TRBD1 identical over 7 bases. This TCR came from a woman under 30 with Graves' hyperthyroidism. The sequencing sample was made of blood. DNA for the CDR3: TGTGCCAGCAGGTACAGGGGACCAGGCGATACGCAGTATTTT. This translates into CASRYRGPGDTQYF.